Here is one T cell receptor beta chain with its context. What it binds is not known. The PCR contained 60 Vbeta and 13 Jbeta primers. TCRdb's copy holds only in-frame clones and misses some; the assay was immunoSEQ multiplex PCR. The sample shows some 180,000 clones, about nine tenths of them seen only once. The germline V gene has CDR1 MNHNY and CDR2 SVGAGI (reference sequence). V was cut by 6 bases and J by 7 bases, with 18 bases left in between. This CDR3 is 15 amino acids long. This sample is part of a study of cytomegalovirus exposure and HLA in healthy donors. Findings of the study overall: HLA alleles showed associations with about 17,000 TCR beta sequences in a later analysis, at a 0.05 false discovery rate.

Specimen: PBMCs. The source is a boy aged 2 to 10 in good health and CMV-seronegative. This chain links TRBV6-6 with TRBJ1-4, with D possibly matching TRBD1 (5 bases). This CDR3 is CASRWGLGGVEKLFF. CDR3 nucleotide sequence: TGTGCCAGCAGATGGGGTTTGGGGGGTGTTGAAAAACTGTTTTTT.